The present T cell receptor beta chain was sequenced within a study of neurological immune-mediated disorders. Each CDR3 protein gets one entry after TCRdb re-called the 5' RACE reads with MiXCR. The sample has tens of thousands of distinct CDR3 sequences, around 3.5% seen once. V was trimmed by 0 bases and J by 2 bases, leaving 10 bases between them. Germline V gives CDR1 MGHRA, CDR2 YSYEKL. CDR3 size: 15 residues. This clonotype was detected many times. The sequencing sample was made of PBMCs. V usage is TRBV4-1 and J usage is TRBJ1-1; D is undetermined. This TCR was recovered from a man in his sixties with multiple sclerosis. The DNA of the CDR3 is TGCGCCAGCAGCCAAGATCGTCGCGGTAACACTGAAGCTTTCTTT. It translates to CASSQDRRGNTEAFF.